These T cell receptor beta chains were read from a single sample in a study of cytomegalovirus exposure and HLA in healthy donors. Measured with immunoSEQ multiplex PCR; TCRdb has only the in-frame clones, and not every one. In the table there are more than 150,000 clones, more than 75% of which are singletons. The sequenced sample was PBMCs. Every receptor here comes from a girl under three years old in good health and CMV-seronegative. The conserved cysteine and the conserved F or W are not part of the CDR3 here.

>TRBV9|TRBJ1-2
ASSVAELDSDGYT
>TRBV30|TRBJ2-7
AWSQTEVHEQY
>TRBV19|TRBJ1-5
ASSGGTDNQPQH
>TRBV7-9|TRBJ1-2
ASSSGGRYYGYT
>TRBV30|TRBJ2-4
AWSVGRGFRALAKNIQY
>TRBV7-9|TRBJ2-2
ASSLPAGSRGSGELF
>TRBV7-9|TRBJ2-7
SSSSQGFEQY
>TRBV30|TRBJ1-4
AWSGQGGALVGKLF
>TRBV5-7|TRBJ2-3
ASSLGMICGTSGEDTQY
>TRBV28|TRBJ1-2
ASSPYRVYGYT
>TRBV10-3|TRBJ2-1
AIRAGEYNEQF
>TRBV11-1|TRBJ2-7
ASSTSGLSSYEQY
>TRBV10-3|TRBJ2-7
AIGWDSTYVEQY
>TRBV9|TRBJ2-1
ASSFTGGATYNEQF
>TRBV18|TRBJ2-7
ASSPTSGSIYEQY
>TRBV25-1|TRBJ2-7
ASSESLGQITYEQY
>TRBV7-3|TRBJ2-5
ASSLGGGGQETQY
>TRBV7-2|TRBJ2-1
ASSSAGYNEQF
>TRBV7-3|TRBJ2-1
ASSLLSAGGYNEQF
>TRBV7-3|TRBJ2-1
ASSETSGRNPYNEQF
>TRBV7-9|TRBJ1-2
SSSFFENYGYT
>TRBV6-6|TRBJ2-3
ASSYSSTGGTDTQY
>TRBV5-1|TRBJ2-7
ASSLGQASYEQY
>TRBV6-5|TRBJ1-2
ASSQISGGYT
>TRBV5-4|TRBJ1-6
ASSLDSGSSPLH
>TRBV11-2|TRBJ1-2
ASSLDSRGGTVIYGYT
>TRBV4-3|TRBJ2-7
ASSPRQDQTYEQY
>TRBV10-3|TRBJ2-1
AISEGGAYNEQF